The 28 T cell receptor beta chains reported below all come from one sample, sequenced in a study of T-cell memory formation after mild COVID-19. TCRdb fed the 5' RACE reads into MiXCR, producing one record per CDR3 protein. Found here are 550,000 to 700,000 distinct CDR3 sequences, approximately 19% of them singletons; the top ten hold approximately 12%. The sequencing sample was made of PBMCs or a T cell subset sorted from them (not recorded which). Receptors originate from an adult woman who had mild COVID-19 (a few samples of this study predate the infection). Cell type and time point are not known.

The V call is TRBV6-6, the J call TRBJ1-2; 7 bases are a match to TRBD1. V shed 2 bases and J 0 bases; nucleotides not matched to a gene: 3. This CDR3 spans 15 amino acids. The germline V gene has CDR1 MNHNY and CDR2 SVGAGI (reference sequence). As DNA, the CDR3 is TGTGCCAGCAGTTACGGTCAGGGGGCTAACTATGGCTACACCTTC. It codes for CASSYGQGANYGYTF.

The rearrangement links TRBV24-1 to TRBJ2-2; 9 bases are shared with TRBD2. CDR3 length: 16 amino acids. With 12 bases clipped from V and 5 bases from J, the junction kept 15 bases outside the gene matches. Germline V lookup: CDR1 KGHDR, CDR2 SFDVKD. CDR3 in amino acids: CAPLRGRLAVTGELFF. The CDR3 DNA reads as TGTGCCCCCTTGAGGGGTCGACTAGCGGTGACCGGGGAGCTGTTTTTT.

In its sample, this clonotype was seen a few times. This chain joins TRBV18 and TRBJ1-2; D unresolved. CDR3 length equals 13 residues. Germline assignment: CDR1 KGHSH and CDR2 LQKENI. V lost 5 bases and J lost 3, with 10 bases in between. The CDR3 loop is CASSSDSYYGYTF. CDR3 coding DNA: TGTGCCAGCTCATCGGACTCTTACTATGGCTACACCTTC. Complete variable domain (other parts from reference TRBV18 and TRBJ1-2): NAGVMQNPRHLVRRRGQEARLRCSPMKGHSHVYWYRQLPEEGLKFMVYLQKENIIDESGMPKERFSAEFPKEGPSILRIQQVVRGDSAAYFCASSSDSYYGYTFGSGTRLTVV.

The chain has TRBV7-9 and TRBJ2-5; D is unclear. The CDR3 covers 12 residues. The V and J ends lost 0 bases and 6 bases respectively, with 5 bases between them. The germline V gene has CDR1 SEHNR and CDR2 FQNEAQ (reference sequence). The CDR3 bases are TGTGCCAGCAGCTTAGCGGAGAAGACCCAGTACTTC. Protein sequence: CASSLAEKTQYF.

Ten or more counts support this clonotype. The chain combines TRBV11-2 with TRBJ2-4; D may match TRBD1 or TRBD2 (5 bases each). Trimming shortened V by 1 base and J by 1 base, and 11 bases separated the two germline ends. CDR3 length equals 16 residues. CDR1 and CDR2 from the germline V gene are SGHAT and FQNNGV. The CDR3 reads CASSLGDPGAKNIQYF. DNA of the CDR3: TGTGCCAGCAGCTTAGGGGACCCTGGGGCCAAAAACATTCAGTACTTC.

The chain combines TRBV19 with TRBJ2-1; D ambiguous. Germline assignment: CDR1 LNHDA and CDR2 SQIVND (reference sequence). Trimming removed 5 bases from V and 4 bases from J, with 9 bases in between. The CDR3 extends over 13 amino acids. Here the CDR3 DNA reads TGTGCCAGTAGTTCGACGGCTTACAATGAGCAGTTCTTC. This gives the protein CASSSTAYNEQFF. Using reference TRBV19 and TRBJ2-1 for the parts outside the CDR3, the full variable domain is DGGITQSPKYLFRKEGQNVTLSCEQNLNHDAMYWYRQDPGQGLRLIYYSQIVNDFQKGDIAEGYSVSREKKESFPLTVTSAQKNPTAFYLCASSSTAYNEQFFGPGTRLTVL.

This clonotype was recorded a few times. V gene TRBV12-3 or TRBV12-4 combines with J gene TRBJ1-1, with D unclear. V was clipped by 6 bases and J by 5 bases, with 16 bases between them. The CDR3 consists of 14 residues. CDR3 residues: CASSPAGLRTEAFF. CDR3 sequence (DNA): TGTGCCAGCAGCCCCGCGGGGTTGAGAACTGAAGCTTTCTTT.

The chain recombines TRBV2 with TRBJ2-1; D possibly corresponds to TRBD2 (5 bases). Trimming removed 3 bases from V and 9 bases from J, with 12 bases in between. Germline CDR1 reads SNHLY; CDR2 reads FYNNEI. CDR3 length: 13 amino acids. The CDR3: CASSEHPSREQFF. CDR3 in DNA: TGTGCCAGCAGTGAGCACCCTAGCCGTGAGCAGTTCTTC.

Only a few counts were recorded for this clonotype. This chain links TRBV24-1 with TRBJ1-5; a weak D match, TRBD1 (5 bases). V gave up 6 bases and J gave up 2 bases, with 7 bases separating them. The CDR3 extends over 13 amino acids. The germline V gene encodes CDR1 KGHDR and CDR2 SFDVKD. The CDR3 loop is CATSKTGNQPQHF. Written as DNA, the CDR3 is TGTGCCACCAGTAAGACAGGCAATCAGCCCCAGCATTTT.

In DNA, the CDR3 is TGTGCCTGGAGCCTCGGGACGGATAGCAATCAGCCCCAGCATTTT. Encoded protein: CAWSLGTDSNQPQHF. The chain couples TRBV30 to TRBJ1-5; TRBD1 might be the D (5 bases). The CDR3 loop spans 15 amino acids. The germline V gene encodes CDR1 GTSNPN and CDR2 SVGIG (reference sequence). The V end lost 3 bases, the J end lost 0 bases, and 12 bases lay between the germline ends.

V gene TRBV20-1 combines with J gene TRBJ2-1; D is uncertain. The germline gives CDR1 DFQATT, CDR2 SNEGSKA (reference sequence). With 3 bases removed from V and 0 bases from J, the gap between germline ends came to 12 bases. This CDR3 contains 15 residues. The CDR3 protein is CSARPPDSSYNEQFF. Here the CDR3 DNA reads TGCAGTGCTAGGCCCCCGGATAGCTCCTACAATGAGCAGTTCTTC.

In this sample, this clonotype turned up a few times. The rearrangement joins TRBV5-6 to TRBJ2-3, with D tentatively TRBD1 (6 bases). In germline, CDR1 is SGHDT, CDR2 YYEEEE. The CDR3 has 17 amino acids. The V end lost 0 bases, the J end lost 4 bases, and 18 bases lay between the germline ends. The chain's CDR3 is CASSLALTGLGSDTQYF. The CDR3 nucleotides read TGTGCCAGCAGCTTGGCCTTGACAGGCCTCGGATCAGATACGCAGTATTTT.

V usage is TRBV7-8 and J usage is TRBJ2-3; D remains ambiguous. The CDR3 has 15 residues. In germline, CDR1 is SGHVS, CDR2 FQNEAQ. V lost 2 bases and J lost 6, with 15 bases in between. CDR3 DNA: TGTGCCAGCAGCTTAAGTGTGACCCCCAGCGATACGCAGTATTTT. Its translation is CASSLSVTPSDTQYF.

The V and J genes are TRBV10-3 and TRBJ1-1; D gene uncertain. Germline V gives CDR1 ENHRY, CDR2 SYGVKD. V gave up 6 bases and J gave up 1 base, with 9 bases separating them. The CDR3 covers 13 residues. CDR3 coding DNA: TGTGCCATCAGAGACGGACCGAACACTGAAGCTTTCTTT. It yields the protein CAIRDGPNTEAFF.

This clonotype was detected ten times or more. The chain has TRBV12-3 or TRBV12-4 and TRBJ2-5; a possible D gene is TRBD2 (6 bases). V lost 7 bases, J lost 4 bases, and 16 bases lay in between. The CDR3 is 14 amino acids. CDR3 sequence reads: CASILGGSRETQYF. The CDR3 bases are TGTGCCAGCATCTTAGGAGGGAGCAGAGAGACCCAGTACTTC.

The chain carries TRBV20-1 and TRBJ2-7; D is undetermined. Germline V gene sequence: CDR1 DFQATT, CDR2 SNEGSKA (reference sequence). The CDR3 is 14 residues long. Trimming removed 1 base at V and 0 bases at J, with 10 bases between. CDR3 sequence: CSARVEGPSYEQYF. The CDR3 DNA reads TGCAGTGCTAGAGTAGAAGGTCCCTCCTACGAGCAGTACTTC.

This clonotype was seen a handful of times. The CDR3 DNA reads TGCGCCAGCAGCTGGGGAGTGTCGGAGACCCAGTACTTC. This translates into CASSWGVSETQYF. V usage is TRBV5-1 and J usage is TRBJ2-5; possible D gene TRBD2, 5 bases. Per germline, CDR1 SGHRS and CDR2 YFSETQ. The V gene lost 3 bases and the J gene lost 5 bases, with 11 bases spanning the gap. The CDR3 has 13 amino acids.

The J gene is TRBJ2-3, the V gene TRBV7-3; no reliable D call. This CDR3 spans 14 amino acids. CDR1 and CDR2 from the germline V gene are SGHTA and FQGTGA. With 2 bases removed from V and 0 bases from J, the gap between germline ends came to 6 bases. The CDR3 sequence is CASSLLGSTDTQYF. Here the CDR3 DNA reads TGTGCCAGCAGCTTATTGGGAAGCACAGATACGCAGTATTTT.

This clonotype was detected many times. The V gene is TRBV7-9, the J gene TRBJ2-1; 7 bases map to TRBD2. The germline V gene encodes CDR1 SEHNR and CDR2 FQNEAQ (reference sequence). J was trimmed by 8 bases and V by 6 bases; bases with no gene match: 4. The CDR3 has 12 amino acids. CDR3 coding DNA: TGTGCCAGCAGACTAACTAGCGATGAGCAGTTCTTC. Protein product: CASRLTSDEQFF.

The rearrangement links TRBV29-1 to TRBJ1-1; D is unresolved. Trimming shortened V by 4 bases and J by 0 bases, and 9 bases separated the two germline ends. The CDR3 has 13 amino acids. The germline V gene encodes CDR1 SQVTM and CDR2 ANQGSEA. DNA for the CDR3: TGCAGCGTTGCCAGCTTCATGAACACTGAAGCTTTCTTT. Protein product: CSVASFMNTEAFF.

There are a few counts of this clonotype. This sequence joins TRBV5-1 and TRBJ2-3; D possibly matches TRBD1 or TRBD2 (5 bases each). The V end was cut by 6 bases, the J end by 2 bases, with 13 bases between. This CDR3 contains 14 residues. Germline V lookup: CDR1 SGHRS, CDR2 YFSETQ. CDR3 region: CASMRGEYTDTQYF. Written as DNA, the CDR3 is TGCGCCAGCATGCGAGGGGAATACACAGATACGCAGTATTTT.

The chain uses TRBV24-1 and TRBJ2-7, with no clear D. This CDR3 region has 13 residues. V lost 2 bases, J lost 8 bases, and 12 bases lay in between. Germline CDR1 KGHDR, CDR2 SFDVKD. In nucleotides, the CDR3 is TGTGCCACCAGTGATTCCCCAACCGTCCAGCAGTACTTC. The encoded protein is CATSDSPTVQQYF.

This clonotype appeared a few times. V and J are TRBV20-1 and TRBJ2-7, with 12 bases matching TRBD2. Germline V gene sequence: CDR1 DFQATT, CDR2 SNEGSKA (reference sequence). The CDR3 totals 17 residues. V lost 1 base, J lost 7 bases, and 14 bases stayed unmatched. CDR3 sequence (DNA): TGCAGTGCTAGAGCTGGGGTGACTAGCGGGAGTGGGGAGGAGCAGTACTTC. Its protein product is CSARAGVTSGSGEEQYF.

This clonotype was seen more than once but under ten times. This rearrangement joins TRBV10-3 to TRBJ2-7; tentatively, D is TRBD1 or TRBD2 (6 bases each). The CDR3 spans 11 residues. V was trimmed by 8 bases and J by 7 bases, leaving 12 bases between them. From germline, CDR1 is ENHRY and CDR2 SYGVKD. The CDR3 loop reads CAIAGDLEQYF. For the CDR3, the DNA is TGTGCCATCGCAGGGGACTTGGAGCAGTACTTC.

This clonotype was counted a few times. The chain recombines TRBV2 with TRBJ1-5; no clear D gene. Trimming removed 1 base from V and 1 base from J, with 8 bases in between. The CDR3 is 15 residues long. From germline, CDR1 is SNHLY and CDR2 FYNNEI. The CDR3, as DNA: TGTGCCAGCAGTGAAGAAATCTGGAGCAATCAGCCCCAGCATTTT. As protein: CASSEEIWSNQPQHF.

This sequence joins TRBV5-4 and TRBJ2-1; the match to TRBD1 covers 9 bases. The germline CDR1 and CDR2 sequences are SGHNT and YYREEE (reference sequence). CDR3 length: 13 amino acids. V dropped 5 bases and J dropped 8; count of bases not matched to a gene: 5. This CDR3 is CASRQGARDEQFF. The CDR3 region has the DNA TGTGCCAGCAGACAGGGGGCTAGAGATGAGCAGTTCTTC.

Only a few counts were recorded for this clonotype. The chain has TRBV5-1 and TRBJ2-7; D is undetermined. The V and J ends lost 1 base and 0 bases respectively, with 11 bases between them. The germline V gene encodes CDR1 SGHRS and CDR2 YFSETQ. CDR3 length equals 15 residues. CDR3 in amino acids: CASSLTRPVSYEQYF. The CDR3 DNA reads TGCGCCAGCAGCTTGACTCGTCCGGTCTCCTACGAGCAGTACTTC.

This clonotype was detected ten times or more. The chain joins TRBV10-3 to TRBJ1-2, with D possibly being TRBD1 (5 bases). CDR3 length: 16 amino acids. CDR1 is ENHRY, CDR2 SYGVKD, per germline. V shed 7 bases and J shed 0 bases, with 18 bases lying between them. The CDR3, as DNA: TGTGCCATCATGGGGACCGACGGCATTTCTAACTATGGCTACACCTTC. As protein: CAIMGTDGISNYGYTF.